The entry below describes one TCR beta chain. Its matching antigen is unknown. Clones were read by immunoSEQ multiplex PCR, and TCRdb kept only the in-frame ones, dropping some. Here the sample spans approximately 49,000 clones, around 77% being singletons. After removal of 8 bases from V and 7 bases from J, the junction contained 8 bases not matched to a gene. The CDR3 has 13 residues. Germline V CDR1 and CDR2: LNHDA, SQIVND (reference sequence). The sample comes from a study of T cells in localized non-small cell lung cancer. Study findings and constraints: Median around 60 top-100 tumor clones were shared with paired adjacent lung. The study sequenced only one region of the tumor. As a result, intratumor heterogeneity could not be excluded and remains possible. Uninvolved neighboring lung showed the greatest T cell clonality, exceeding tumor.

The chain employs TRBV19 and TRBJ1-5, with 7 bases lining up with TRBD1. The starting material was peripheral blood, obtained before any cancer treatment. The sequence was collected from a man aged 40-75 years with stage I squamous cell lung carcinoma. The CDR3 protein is CASSGTVIQPQHF. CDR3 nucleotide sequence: TGTGCCAGTTCCGGGACAGTTATCCAGCCCCAGCATTTT. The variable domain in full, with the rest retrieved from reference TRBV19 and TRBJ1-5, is DGGITQSPKYLFRKEGQNVTLSCEQNLNHDAMYWYRQDPGQGLRLIYYSQIVNDFQKGDIAEGYSVSREKKESFPLTVTSAQKNPTAFYLCASSGTVIQPQHFGDGTRLSIL.